The 8 T cell receptor beta chains in this list originate from one sample, sequenced in a study of T cell responses to AZD1222 COVID-19 vaccine. The repertoire was sequenced with immunoSEQ multiplex PCR; TCRdb's copy has only in-frame clones and lacks some. The sample yields approximately 160,000 clones, approximately 86% seen once. The source material was peripheral blood, sampled on day 0 of AZD1222 vaccination. The receptors come from an adult in good health.

V is TRBV2 and J is TRBJ2-1, with 9 nucleotides matching TRBD2. This CDR3 has 15 amino acids. After removal of 8 bases from V and 6 bases from J, the junction contained 11 bases not matched to a gene. Germline CDR1 is SNHLY and CDR2 is FYNNEI. This CDR3 reads CASPPRLAGPNEQFF. CDR3 in DNA: TGTGCCAGCCCTCCCCGGCTAGCGGGGCCCAATGAGCAGTTCTTC. The full variable domain, in which reference TRBV2 and TRBJ2-1 provide the parts outside the CDR3, is EPEVTQTPSHQVTQMGQEVILRCVPISNHLYFYWYRQILGQKVEFLVSFYNNEISEKSEIFDDQFSVERPDGSNFTLKIRSTKLEDSAMYFCASPPRLAGPNEQFFGPGTRLTVL.

The chain combines TRBV2 with TRBJ1-1; D remains ambiguous. CDR1 and CDR2 from the germline V gene are SNHLY and FYNNEI. The CDR3 covers 15 residues. Trimming stripped 5 bases from V and 3 bases from J, with 16 bases between. This chain's CDR3 is CASSRGSLGYTEAFF. Written as DNA, the CDR3 is TGTGCCAGCAGTAGAGGGAGTCTGGGGTACACTGAAGCTTTCTTT.

Here the CDR3 DNA reads TGTGCCAGTAAGGTACTAGCGGGAGATCTCTACAATGAGCAGTTCTTC. Its protein is CASKVLAGDLYNEQFF. The genes are TRBV19 and TRBJ2-1, with 11 bases aligning to TRBD2. Germline V gives CDR1 LNHDA, CDR2 SQIVND (reference sequence). The CDR3 is made up of 16 amino acids. V gave up 7 bases and J gave up 3 bases; unmatched junction bases: 8.

The chain couples TRBV29-1 to TRBJ2-7; a weak D match, TRBD1 (5 bases). CDR1 is SQVTM and CDR2 is ANQGSEA in the germline V gene. CDR3 length: 12 amino acids. Deletions cut 1 base from V and 3 bases from J, with 7 bases between. The CDR3 is CSVEVQDYEQYF. The CDR3 coding sequence is TGCAGCGTTGAAGTACAGGACTACGAGCAGTACTTC.

The chain recombines TRBV6-5 with TRBJ2-1; D possibly corresponds to TRBD2 (5 bases). The CDR3 totals 13 residues. V was shortened by 5 bases and J by 6 bases, with 11 bases between the two germline ends. The V gene's germline CDR1 is MNHEY and CDR2 SVGAGI. This chain's CDR3 is CASSPAGRNEQFF. CDR3 DNA: TGTGCCAGCAGTCCCGCGGGCCGCAATGAGCAGTTCTTC.

The chain employs TRBV10-2 and TRBJ2-1; D might be TRBD2 (6 bases). Germline CDR1 and CDR2: WSHSY and SAAADI. The CDR3 is 16 amino acids. The ends were cut back, 2 bases at V and 0 bases at J, with 11 bases in the middle. The CDR3 region has the DNA TGCGCCAGCAGTGAGGGTAGCGGTCGCTCCTACAATGAGCAGTTCTTC. Translating gives CASSEGSGRSYNEQFF.

The J gene is TRBJ2-1, the V gene TRBV12-5; 8 nucleotides align to TRBD2. CDR3 length: 14 amino acids. The J segment lost 4 bases and the V segment lost 7 bases, leaving 6 bases of the junction unmatched. Per the germline V gene, CDR1 is LGHNT and CDR2 is FRNRAP. CDR3 DNA: TGTGCTAGTGCCCCCGGGGGGGCTTACAATGAGCAGTTCTTC. It translates to CASAPGGAYNEQFF.

This chain connects TRBV19 to TRBJ1-2; D uncertain. Germline assignment: CDR1 LNHDA and CDR2 SQIVND (reference sequence). This CDR3 region has 14 residues. The V gene lost 3 bases and the J gene lost 4 bases, with 12 bases spanning the gap. The CDR3 sequence: CASSMVASIYGYTF. The CDR3 DNA is TGTGCCAGTAGTATGGTGGCATCCATCTATGGCTACACCTTC. Looking up the rest from reference TRBV19 and TRBJ1-2 gives the full variable domain: DGGITQSPKYLFRKEGQNVTLSCEQNLNHDAMYWYRQDPGQGLRLIYYSQIVNDFQKGDIAEGYSVSREKKESFPLTVTSAQKNPTAFYLCASSMVASIYGYTFGSGTRLTVV.